Ten or more counts support the clone carrying this T cell receptor beta chain. This record belongs to a study of prognosis after radiotherapy for stage I lung cancer. There were no patients with prior chemotherapy, radiotherapy or other malignancies, and all were node-negative on CT and PET/CT. Two-round multiplex PCR, the amplification method, yielded TCR beta CDR3 from genomic DNA. Round-one PCR had primers specific to each TRBV and TRBJ gene. In TCRdb, the multiplex PCR reads were re-called with MiXCR into one record per CDR3 protein. Here the sample spans roughly 15,000 distinct CDR3 sequences, around 33% being singletons. CDR1 and CDR2 from the germline V gene are SGHAT and FQNNGV. V was clipped by 5 bases and J by 0 bases, with 8 bases between them. This CDR3 has 14 residues.

This TCR was sampled from a donor over 45 with non-small cell lung cancer. This rearrangement joins TRBV11-2 to TRBJ2-4; TRBD1 is a possible D gene (5 bases). The source material was PBMCs, sampled before or after stereotactic body radiation therapy (not recorded which). CDR3 DNA: TGTGCCAGCAGCCTCAGGGTAGCCAAAAACATTCAGTACTTC. Amino acid sequence: CASSLRVAKNIQYF.